Given below is one T cell receptor beta chain in context. The target antigen is unknown. These data belong to a study of T-cell memory formation after mild COVID-19. TCRdb reprocessed the 5' RACE reads with MiXCR, giving one entry per CDR3 protein. The sample has roughly 600,000 distinct CDR3 sequences, approximately 18% seen once; the top ten hold about 12%. Study outcomes and limitations: CD4+ contracting clones were found mainly in CM and EM, and CD8+ ones in EMRA.

The V end was cut by 3 bases, the J end by 5 bases, with 17 bases between. The length of the CDR3 is 15 residues. From germline, CDR1 is SGHNT and CDR2 YYREEE (reference sequence). Sequenced: PBMCs or a T cell subset sorted from them (not recorded which). The rearrangement uses TRBV5-4 and TRBJ2-5; tentatively, D is TRBD2 (6 bases). The receptor comes from an adult woman who had mild COVID-19 (a few samples of this study predate the infection). Cell type and time point are not known. The CDR3 is CASSSQGLPRETQYF. The CDR3 DNA is TGTGCCAGCAGCTCGCAGGGACTCCCGCGGGAGACCCAGTACTTC. Combining the CDR3 with reference TRBV5-4 and TRBJ2-5 gives the whole variable domain ETGVTQSPTHLIKTRGQQVTLRCSSQSGHNTVSWYQQALGQGPQFIFQYYREEENGRGNFPPRFSGLQFPNYSSELNVNALELDDSALYLCASSSQGLPRETQYFGPGTRLLVL.